A single sample gave rise to the 32 T cell receptor beta chains below, sequenced in a study of blood T cell repertoires in COVID-19. Here immunoSEQ multiplex PCR was the method, and the copy in TCRdb shows in-frame clones only, minus some. The sample records about 380,000 clones, around 91% being singletons. The sequencing input was peripheral blood. The source is a man aged 18-30 years with active or convalescent COVID-19.

A single count supports this clone. The CDR3 loop reads CASSLRTGSYEQYF. The CDR3 DNA is TGCGCCAGCAGCCTAAGGACAGGCTCCTACGAGCAGTACTTC. The chain is built from TRBV4-3 and TRBJ2-7, with 7 bases that match TRBD1. Germline V gene lookup returns CDR1 LGHNA and CDR2 YSLEER. The V segment lost 4 bases and the J segment 0 bases; nucleotides outside the gene matches: 3. The CDR3 loop spans 14 amino acids.

The chain joins TRBV7-3 to TRBJ2-3; D possibly corresponds to TRBD2 (5 bases). CDR3 length: 13 residues. V was shortened by 5 bases and J by 5 bases, with 11 bases between the two germline ends. Germline CDR1 and CDR2: SGHTA and FQGTGA. The CDR3: CASSIGLRDTQYF. CDR3 DNA sequence: TGTGCCAGCAGCATAGGACTTCGAGATACGCAGTATTTT.

The chain employs TRBV7-6 and TRBJ1-3; 7 nucleotides align to TRBD1. J lost 4 bases, V lost 5 bases, and 11 bases had no gene match. Germline values: CDR1 SGHVS, CDR2 FNYEAQ. The CDR3 has 16 residues. CDR3 in DNA: TGTGCCAGCAGCACAAGGGGACAGAGAGGGGGAAACACCATATATTTT. Protein sequence: CASSTRGQRGGNTIYF. Full variable domain (outside the CDR3, taken from reference TRBV7-6 and TRBJ1-3): GAGVSQSPRYKVTKRGQDVALRCDPISGHVSLYWYRQALGQGPEFLTYFNYEAQQDKSGLPNDRFSAERPEGSISTLTIQRTEQRDSAMYRCASSTRGQRGGNTIYFGEGSWLTVV.

V and J are TRBV4-2 and TRBJ1-3, with D maybe TRBD1 (6 bases). Deletions cut 4 bases from V and 6 bases from J, with 10 bases between. Germline loops: CDR1 LGHNA, CDR2 YNFKEQ. The CDR3 totals 13 residues. Here the CDR3 reads CASSPGTLNTIYF. The CDR3 DNA sequence: TGTGCCAGCAGCCCCGGGACATTAAACACCATATATTTT.

In DNA, the CDR3 is TGTGCCAGCAGCCCCGGGGGGGTAGCGCAGTATTTT. This codes for CASSPGGVAQYF. The chain joins TRBV14 to TRBJ2-3; 8 nucleotides agree with TRBD2. Losses at the gene ends were 4 bases for V and 10 bases for J; bases not matched to a gene: 4. The germline CDR1 and CDR2 sequences are SGHDN and FVKESK. The CDR3 contains 12 residues. The complete variable domain, with remaining parts taken from reference TRBV14 and TRBJ2-3, reads EAGVTQFPSHSVIEKGQTVTLRCDPISGHDNLYWYRRVMGKEIKFLLHFVKESKQDESGMPNNRFLAERTGGTYSTLKVQPAELEDSGVYFCASSPGGVAQYFGPGTRLTVL.

The CDR3 spells CASSVAGRGGLDEQFF. The CDR3 region has the DNA TGTGCCAGCAGCGTAGCTGGGCGGGGGGGCCTCGATGAGCAGTTCTTC. The J gene is TRBJ2-1, the V gene TRBV9; 9 positions agree with TRBD2. The ends lost 0 bases at V and 8 bases at J; junction bases unmatched: 9. Germline V CDR1 and CDR2: SGDLS, YYNGEE. The CDR3 consists of 16 residues.

As regards this clone: This sample also contains other DNA sequences that code for the same CDR3. The chain combines TRBV5-1 with TRBJ1-3, with a tentative D call TRBD1 (5 bases). The CDR3 sequence is 14 residues long. CDR1 is SGHRS and CDR2 is YFSETQ in the germline V gene. The V and J ends lost 5 bases and 0 bases respectively, with 9 bases between them. Here the CDR3 DNA reads TGCGCCAGCAGGCCAGGGTTCTCTGGAAACACCATATATTTT. This sequence encodes CASRPGFSGNTIYF.

V is TRBV14 and J is TRBJ1-1; D is unresolved. CDR1 is SGHDN, CDR2 FVKESK, per germline. The CDR3 has 12 amino acids. Between the trimmed V and J ends, which lost 0 bases and 8 bases, there was a span of 7 bases. CDR3 nucleotide sequence: TGTGCCAGCAGCCAAGATAGACAAGAAGCTTTCTTT. This translates into CASSQDRQEAFF.

This clone appeared a few times. The chain couples TRBV7-9 to TRBJ2-7, with 7 bases aligning to TRBD1. V was clipped by 1 base and J by 2 bases; unmatched bases: 5. CDR1 and CDR2 (germline): SEHNR, FQNEAQ (reference sequence). This CDR3 is 15 amino acids long. CDR3 nucleotides: TGTGCCAGCAGCTTAGAGGGGACAGTTACCTACGAGCAGTACTTC. Protein: CASSLEGTVTYEQYF.

The chain has TRBV28 and TRBJ1-3; 7 bases match TRBD1. Trimming took 2 bases from V and 4 from J; bases not matched to a gene: 5. The CDR3 is 15 amino acids. Germline CDR1 MDHEN, CDR2 SYDVKM. CDR3 protein: CASSLQPTGGNTIYF. CDR3 coding DNA: TGTGCCAGCAGTTTACAGCCGACAGGGGGAAACACCATATATTTT.

The chain has TRBV11-3 and TRBJ2-2, with TRBD2 matching 8 bases. With V trimmed by 4 bases and J by 2 bases, 9 bases remained unmatched. The CDR3 is made up of 17 amino acids. Germline V CDR1 and CDR2: SGHNT, YENEEA. CDR3 residues: CASSSSGLAANTGELFF. The CDR3 DNA reads TGTGCCAGCAGCTCCTCAGGACTAGCAGCCAACACCGGGGAGCTGTTTTTT.

The rearrangement links TRBV4-1 to TRBJ1-1; D possibly corresponds to TRBD1 (5 bases). The CDR3 is made up of 17 amino acids. Germline-derived CDR1 and CDR2 are MGHRA and YSYEKL. Trimming stripped 0 bases from V and 1 base from J, with 15 bases between. The CDR3 here is CASSQDLEQASNTEAFF. The CDR3 region has the DNA TGCGCCAGCAGCCAAGATCTGGAACAGGCCTCGAACACTGAAGCTTTCTTT.

The chain has TRBV7-3 and TRBJ2-5; D perhaps matches TRBD2 (5 bases). With 5 bases removed from V and 1 base from J, the gap between germline ends came to 8 bases. The CDR3 has 13 residues. CDR1 is SGHTA, CDR2 FQGTGA, per germline. CDR3 region: CASSLSVQETQYF. The CDR3 DNA reads TGTGCCAGCAGCCTTAGCGTCCAAGAGACCCAGTACTTC.

The chain employs TRBV5-1 and TRBJ2-7, with 8 bases matching TRBD2. The trim removed 4 bases at V and 1 base at J, leaving 10 bases unmatched. Germline values: CDR1 SGHRS, CDR2 YFSETQ. The CDR3 is 16 amino acids. The CDR3 nucleotides are TGCGCCAGCAGCAGGACCTCGGGACTAGTTTCCTACGAGCAGTACTTC. It translates to CASSRTSGLVSYEQYF.

V and J are TRBV4-3 and TRBJ2-7; the D is unclear. This CDR3 spans 14 amino acids. CDR1 is LGHNA and CDR2 is YSLEER in the germline V gene. Trimming removed 0 bases from V and 2 bases from J, with 8 bases in between. The CDR3 spells CASSQDPETYEQYF. The CDR3 nucleotides are TGCGCCAGCAGCCAAGACCCCGAGACCTACGAGCAGTACTTC.

The sample holds a few counts of this clone. This rearrangement joins TRBV5-1 to TRBJ2-3; TRBD1 matches at 9 bases. The germline gives CDR1 SGHRS, CDR2 YFSETQ. CDR3 length: 15 residues. Germline trimming cut 3 bases from V and 3 bases from J; bases unmatched to any gene: 5. The CDR3 DNA reads TGCGCCAGCAGCTCTGCCGGGACAGGGACAGATACGCAGTATTTT. Translating it yields CASSSAGTGTDTQYF.

The genes are TRBV12-3 or TRBV12-4 and TRBJ1-1; no definite D call. The CDR3 sequence is 12 residues long. V was pared by 3 bases and J by 7 bases, with 9 bases between. The CDR3 loop reads CASSLIDSEAFF. CDR3 nucleotide sequence: TGTGCCAGCAGTTTGATAGATAGTGAAGCTTTCTTT.

This chain links TRBV7-2 with TRBJ2-3, with 12 bases that match TRBD2. V was clipped by 0 bases and J by 2 bases; unmatched bases: 3. CDR3 length: 17 residues. Looked up from germline, CDR1 is SGHTA and CDR2 is FQGNSA. CDR3 loop: CASSLAGTSGPTDTQYF. The CDR3 DNA sequence: TGTGCCAGCAGCTTAGCTGGGACTAGCGGGCCCACAGATACGCAGTATTTT.

The chain couples TRBV4-3 to TRBJ2-2; a possible D gene is TRBD1 (6 bases). This CDR3 region has 17 residues. Germline V gene lookup returns CDR1 LGHNA and CDR2 YSLEER. V lost 0 bases to trimming and J lost 3 bases, with 14 bases between them. The DNA for the CDR3 is TGCGCCAGCAGCCAAGAACTATCGACAGGAGACACCGGGGAGCTGTTTTTT. Translated: CASSQELSTGDTGELFF.

The sample holds one count of this clone. This chain links TRBV9 with TRBJ1-3; D possibly corresponds to TRBD1 (6 bases). Germline CDR1 SGDLS, CDR2 YYNGEE. V lost 6 bases to trimming and J lost 0 bases, with 10 bases between them. This CDR3 contains 14 residues. This CDR3 is CASNNRDSGNTIYF. The CDR3 bases are TGTGCCAGCAACAACAGGGACTCTGGAAACACCATATATTTT.

The chain uses TRBV7-3 and TRBJ2-3, with D tentatively TRBD2 (5 bases). CDR1 is SGHTA, CDR2 FQGTGA, per germline. The CDR3 is made up of 13 amino acids. Trimming pared 4 bases from V and 6 bases from J, leaving 11 bases between. The CDR3 here is CASSYVLEDTQYF. CDR3 nucleotide sequence: TGTGCCAGCAGCTACGTACTAGAGGATACGCAGTATTTT.

V and J are TRBV6-5 and TRBJ1-5; tentative D call: TRBD1 (5 bases). This CDR3 contains 14 residues. In germline, CDR1 is MNHEY, CDR2 SVGAGI. V lost 5 bases and J lost 0, with 8 bases in between. CDR3 nucleotides: TGTGCCAGCAGTCGACAGAATAGCAATCAGCCCCAGCATTTT. It encodes CASSRQNSNQPQHF.

This sequence joins TRBV28 and TRBJ1-6, with D unclear. This CDR3 region has 13 residues. Germline V CDR1 and CDR2: MDHEN, SYDVKM. Trimming pared 1 base from V and 10 bases from J, leaving 8 bases between. The CDR3 region is CASSLSLESPLHF. The CDR3 coding sequence is TGTGCCAGCAGTTTATCGTTAGAGTCACCCCTCCACTTT.

The chain joins TRBV5-6 to TRBJ1-2, with TRBD1 matching 10 bases. The CDR3 is 16 residues long. Germline CDR1 and CDR2: SGHDT and YYEEEE. With V trimmed by 7 bases and J by 8 bases, 17 bases remained unmatched. The CDR3 reads CASRSPGRDRGYGYTF. CDR3 in DNA: TGTGCCAGCCGGAGCCCGGGGCGGGACAGGGGTTACGGCTACACCTTC.

This clone was observed once. The rearrangement joins TRBV6-2 or TRBV6-3 to TRBJ2-7, with 9 nucleotides matching TRBD1. CDR1 and CDR2 from the germline V gene are MNHEY and SVGEGT. Trimming cost V 5 bases and J 3 bases; bases outside gene matches: 2. The CDR3 runs 13 residues. The CDR3, as DNA: TGTGCCAGCAGTGGGACAGGGATCTACGAGCAGTACTTC. Amino acids: CASSGTGIYEQYF.

The rearrangement links TRBV13 to TRBJ2-1; TRBD1 is a possible D gene (6 bases). The CDR3 runs 13 residues. The V gene's germline CDR1 is PRHDT and CDR2 FYEKMQ (reference sequence). The V and J ends lost 0 bases and 10 bases respectively, with 10 bases between them. The CDR3: CASSLGTGTEQFF. The CDR3 nucleotides read TGTGCCAGCAGCTTAGGTACCGGGACAGAGCAGTTCTTC.

The J gene is TRBJ2-2, the V gene TRBV18; weak D call: TRBD1 (5 bases). The CDR3 has 12 residues. CDR1 and CDR2 from the germline V gene are KGHSH and LQKENI. Trimming stripped 5 bases from V and 6 bases from J, with 7 bases between. The chain's CDR3 is CASSRGPGELFF. Written as DNA, the CDR3 is TGTGCCAGCTCAAGGGGTCCCGGGGAGCTGTTTTTT.

This clone was recorded only once. CDR3 in DNA: TGTGCCAGCAGCGTAAGGACAGGGTCGGATGGCTACACCTTC. Translation gives CASSVRTGSDGYTF. This chain connects TRBV9 to TRBJ1-2; TRBD1 agrees at 8 bases. V lost 1 base, J lost 6 bases, and 5 bases stayed unmatched. The CDR3 has 14 residues. Per the germline V gene, CDR1 is SGDLS and CDR2 is YYNGEE.

The gene calls are TRBV29-1 and TRBJ2-3; tentative D call: TRBD1 (6 bases). Trimming stripped 6 bases from V and 4 bases from J, with 8 bases between. The CDR3 has 11 residues. Germline V gene data show CDR1 as SQVTM and CDR2 as ANQGSEA. The CDR3 sequence is CSVGTSDTQYF. CDR3 bases: TGCAGCGTGGGGACATCAGATACGCAGTATTTT.

The chain employs TRBV10-3 and TRBJ1-4, with 9 bases identical to TRBD1. This CDR3 contains 12 residues. Per the germline V gene, CDR1 is ENHRY and CDR2 is SYGVKD. Trimming removed 10 bases from V and 7 bases from J; junction bases left unmatched: 4. Here the CDR3 DNA reads TGTGCCACCGGGGACAGGGTTGAAAAACTGTTTTTT. It specifies CATGDRVEKLFF.

This chain links TRBV18 with TRBJ1-1; TRBD1 is a possible D gene (5 bases). The CDR3 spans 15 residues. V lost 3 bases and J 8 bases, leaving 19 bases between the germline ends. The germline V gene has CDR1 KGHSH and CDR2 LQKENI. The CDR3 region is CASSPSAGKFLEAFF. For the CDR3, the DNA is TGTGCCAGCTCACCCTCAGCAGGGAAATTTTTAGAAGCTTTCTTT.

This chain joins TRBV4-1 and TRBJ1-2, with a tentative D call TRBD1 (6 bases). Germline V CDR1 and CDR2: MGHRA, YSYEKL. The CDR3 is 15 amino acids. Trimming stripped 0 bases from V and 4 bases from J, with 12 bases between. CDR3 in amino acids: CASSQELQGIYGYTF. CDR3 nucleotides: TGCGCCAGCAGCCAAGAGTTACAGGGCATCTATGGCTACACCTTC.